This T cell receptor (beta chain) was sequenced in a study of breast tumors, draining lymph nodes, adjacent tissues listed by TCRdb under 2016. For the study in its entirety: Breast cancer patients provided tumor, adjacent nontumor tissue and axillary lymph nodes, and the study compared the TCR beta repertoires across these three sources. The study was designed to assess the relationships and possible T-cell exchange between tumor, surrounding tissue and draining lymph node repertoires in human breast cancer. What the work shows at the level of the full study, not this receptor alone: The data were considered consistent with the idea that most tumor T cells come from the lymph node and then expand in tumor tissue. Rather than being directly demonstrated, the conclusion that tumor T cells originate in lymph nodes was presented as consistent with a hypothesis. In luminal-like breast cancer, tumor and nontumor tissue repertoires resembled each other significantly more than in basal-like breast cancer. Tumor T-cell repertoires showed less diversity than lymph node repertoires and more diversity than nontumor tissue repertoires, and tumor T-cell repertoires showed preferential V and J gene usage.

Counted from cysteine to phenylalanine, this CDR3 has 15 amino acids. Left in the record is the CDR3 DNA by itself, 45 bases read in frame from the first base. The germline V gene (reference sequence) sets CDR1 to SEHNR and CDR2 to FQNEAQ. The axillary draining lymph nodes of breast cancer patients were the source of the lymph node samples. Sequencing was carried out with an Illumina HiSeq 2000. Multiplex PCR amplification was used to generate the TCR beta chain libraries. The amplified TCR beta chain products were analyzed by high-throughput sequencing. TCRdb reprocessed the public reads (quality trimming at Q25 with fastp, clone calling with MiXCR) and kept in-frame beta chains. A single entry per CDR3 protein holds the most common genes and DNA from its merged rows. A total of some 110,000 distinct CDR3 sequences appear in this sample, around 30% of them only once. The top ten hold approximately 5% of the sample.

As to this clonotype: Its antigen target is currently unknown. At one boundary the junction diverges from the germline segment, which might be a read error.

The source is a female donor with breast cancer. Some clones in this sample may be carry-over from other donors' samples. The specimen sequenced was axillary lymph node tissue. The V and J segments used are TRBV7-9 and TRBJ1-4; perhaps TRBD1 is the D gene, with 6 bases matching. The nucleotides are TGTGCCAACAGCTCTTACAGGGCGACTAATGAAGAACTGTTTTTT. This translates into CANSSYRATNEELFF.